This is a list of T cell receptor beta chains from one sample in a study of cytomegalovirus exposure and HLA in healthy donors. The data were produced by immunoSEQ multiplex PCR, yet TCRdb's version contains in-frame clones alone and is incomplete. Altogether roughly 240,000 clones are present, roughly 78% being singletons, with the ten largest covering about 0.47%. The sequencing sample was made of PBMCs. These TCRs come from a boy aged 5-17 years in good health and CMV-seronegative. Both conserved end residues are part of each CDR3. Fields, in order: V gene, J gene, clone size, D gene, CDR3 protein, CDR3 DNA. The D gene is left open where the match is weak. A row's size may be missing; if present it is once, few, many or a size class.

>TRBV5-4|TRBJ1-2|NA|TRBD1
CASSLKGTGDGYTF
TGTGCCAGCAGCCTAAAAGGGACAGGGGACGGCTACACCTTC
>TRBV5-5|TRBJ2-7|NA|NA
CASRQQTSSYEQYF
TGTGCCAGCAGACAACAGACTAGCTCCTACGAGCAGTACTTC
>TRBV4-2|TRBJ1-2|NA|NA
CASSQENPDGYTF
TGTGCCAGCAGCCAAGAAAACCCAGATGGCTACACCTTC
>TRBV7-3|TRBJ2-2|NA|NA
CASSQRQAGTGELFF
TGTGCCAGCAGCCAACGACAGGCGGGCACCGGGGAGCTGTTTTTT
>TRBV7-9|TRBJ1-2|NA|NA
CASSPERTGYGYTF
TGTGCCAGCAGCCCGGAACGGACGGGATATGGCTACACCTTC
>TRBV30|TRBJ2-5|NA|TRBD2
CAWSKGGSGGQETQYF
TGTGCCTGGAGTAAGGGTGGCAGCGGGGGACAAGAGACCCAGTACTTC
>TRBV6-1|TRBJ2-7|NA|NA
CASGRDTSYEQYF
TGTGCCAGCGGAAGGGACACCTCCTACGAGCAGTACTTC
>TRBV6-5|TRBJ2-4|few|NA
CASSRENIQYF
TGTGCCAGCAGTCGAGAAAACATTCAGTACTTC
>TRBV5-4|TRBJ2-7|NA|NA
CASSLENLAAEQYF
TGTGCCAGCAGCTTGGAAAACCTAGCTGCCGAGCAGTACTTC
>TRBV15|TRBJ1-1|NA|TRBD1
CATSSTGGASPEAFF
TGTGCCACCAGCAGCACAGGGGGCGCTTCCCCTGAAGCTTTCTTT
>TRBV7-7|TRBJ2-5|NA|NA
CASSSQTRTGETQYF
TGTGCTAGCAGCTCTCAGACGAGGACGGGGGAGACCCAGTACTTC
>TRBV29-1|TRBJ1-2|NA|NA
CSVVGAGSYGYTF
TGCAGCGTCGTCGGTGCGGGGTCCTATGGCTACACCTTC
>TRBV27|TRBJ1-2|few|TRBD1
CASSLSTGGNYGYTF
TGTGCCAGCAGTTTATCGACAGGGGGTAACTATGGCTACACCTTC
>TRBV19|TRBJ1-3|NA|NA
CASTVTSGVSGNTIYF
TGTGCCAGTACCGTGACATCGGGGGTGTCGGGAAACACCATATATTTT
>TRBV4-1|TRBJ2-7|few|TRBD2
CASSQDWIRASGRLEQYF
TGCGCCAGCAGCCAGGACTGGATTAGGGCTAGCGGGAGACTCGAGCAGTACTTC
>TRBV4-1|TRBJ2-1|NA|NA
CASSPLTGRGGEQFF
TGCGCCAGCAGCCCTCTTACGGGCAGGGGCGGGGAGCAGTTCTTC
>TRBV11-3|TRBJ1-1|few|NA
CASSLGRANTEAFF
TGTGCCAGCAGCTTGGGCAGAGCGAACACTGAAGCTTTCTTT
>TRBV6-1|TRBJ1-3|NA|NA
CASSEFLRRGNTIYF
TGTGCCAGCAGTGAATTTCTACGGCGGGGAAACACCATATATTTT
>TRBV2|TRBJ2-5|NA|TRBD1
CASRGSGGEKTQYF
TGTGCCAGCAGGGGGTCAGGGGGCGAGAAGACCCAGTACTTC
>TRBV11-2|TRBJ2-3|NA|TRBD2
CASSTLGLAGGDTQYF
TGTGCCAGCAGCACATTAGGACTAGCGGGAGGAGATACGCAGTATTTT
>TRBV5-1|TRBJ1-2|NA|NA
CASSGSRVDYGYTF
TGCGCCAGCAGCGGGAGTAGGGTGGACTATGGCTACACCTTC
>TRBV6-5|TRBJ2-5|NA|NA
CASSISGKPREQYF
TGTGCCAGCTCTATTTCCGGGAAGCCCCGGGAGCAGTACTTC
>TRBV15|TRBJ1-3|NA|NA
CATSRQGSGNTIYF
TGTGCCACCAGCAGACAGGGCTCTGGAAACACCATATATTTT
>TRBV5-1|TRBJ2-7|NA|NA
CASSLRTLTTTYEQYF
TGCGCCAGCAGCCTAAGGACATTAACTACCACCTACGAGCAGTACTTC
>TRBV19|TRBJ1-5|NA|NA
CASNRQLNQPQHF
TGTGCCAGTAACAGACAGTTGAATCAGCCCCAGCATTTT
>TRBV6-5|TRBJ1-1|NA|NA
CASSGQLNTEAFF
TGTGCCAGCAGCGGACAGTTGAACACTGAAGCTTTCTTT
>TRBV2|TRBJ1-4|NA|TRBD1
CASTRQGEYEKLFF
TGTGCCAGCACAAGACAGGGGGAATATGAAAAACTGTTTTTT
>TRBV6-5|TRBJ1-5|NA|NA
CASSLPGSPQPQHF
TGTGCCAGCAGCCTCCCGGGGTCCCCTCAGCCCCAGCATTTT
>TRBV29-1|TRBJ1-1|few|NA
CSVARGGNTEAFF
TGCAGCGTTGCCCGAGGGGGGAACACTGAAGCTTTCTTT
>TRBV4-1|TRBJ2-1|once|NA
CASSQDPVPIFYNEQFF
TGCGCCAGCAGCCAAGATCCGGTCCCAATTTTTTACAATGAGCAGTTCTTC
>TRBV10-3|TRBJ2-1|NA|TRBD2
CAISVAGGSYNEQFF
TGTGCCATCAGTGTCGCGGGGGGCTCCTACAATGAGCAGTTCTTC
>TRBV6-5|TRBJ1-5|few|NA
CASRQQADSNQPQHF
TGTGCCAGCAGGCAACAGGCAGACTCTAATCAGCCCCAGCATTTT
>TRBV30|TRBJ1-2|NA|NA
CAWSEGDYGYTF
TGTGCCTGGAGTGAGGGAGATTATGGCTACACCTTC
>TRBV21-1|TRBJ2-7|few|NA
CASSKGTPSGEQYF
TGTGCCAGCAGCAAAGGAACCCCGTCGGGGGAGCAGTACTTC
>TRBV19|TRBJ1-4|NA|NA
CATYRVGEKLFF
TGTGCCACATACAGGGTTGGTGAAAAACTGTTTTTT
>TRBV10-3|TRBJ2-1|NA|TRBD2
CATGLAAYNEQFF
TGTGCCACGGGACTAGCGGCTTACAATGAGCAGTTCTTC
>TRBV30|TRBJ2-3|NA|TRBD1
CAWSVFRTGKTDTQYF
TGTGCCTGGAGTGTCTTTCGGACAGGGAAAACGGATACGCAGTATTTT
>TRBV2|TRBJ2-3|NA|TRBD2
CASTGLAGGTTDTQYF
TGTGCCAGCACAGGCCTAGCGGGGGGTACAACAGATACGCAGTATTTT
>TRBV2|TRBJ2-7|NA|NA
CASTRTSGNEQYF
TGTGCCAGCACGAGGACTTCCGGAAACGAGCAGTACTTC
>TRBV30|TRBJ2-1|NA|NA
CAWSALNNEQFF
TGTGCCTGGAGTGCCTTAAACAATGAGCAGTTCTTC
>TRBV7-7|TRBJ2-1|NA|TRBD2
CASSQLAGDYNEQFF
TGTGCCAGCAGCCAACTAGCGGGAGATTACAATGAGCAGTTCTTC
>TRBV19|TRBJ2-7|NA|NA
CASSIPGGSSYEQYF
TGTGCCAGTAGTATTCCCGGGGGATCTTCCTACGAGCAGTACTTC
>TRBV10-1|TRBJ2-7|NA|NA
CASSGDLTYEQYF
TGCGCCAGCAGTGGAGATTTAACCTACGAGCAGTACTTC
>TRBV4-1|TRBJ1-6|few|NA
CASSQVGAPLLSSYNSPLHF
TGCGCCAGCAGCCAAGTAGGAGCTCCCCTCTTGAGCTCCTATAATTCACCCCTCCACTTT